This T cell receptor (beta chain) was sequenced during a study of vaccination and CD4 T cells after COVID-19. Note on this clonotype: Its antigen is not identified.

Sequenced with the Oncomine TCR Beta short-read assay was DNA taken from cultured CD4+ T cells. TCRdb called the PCR reads again in MiXCR, with one record for every CDR3 protein. The data show roughly 17,000 distinct CDR3 sequences, roughly half seen once. Treatment indicated: 10-day PBMC culture with coronavirus spike peptide pools or control peptides (ViraFEST assay). CDR3 length: 14 amino acids. Trimming removed 5 bases at V and 7 bases at J, with 15 bases between. Germline V gives CDR1 MNHNS, CDR2 SASEGT. The material sequenced was CD4+ T cells from blood, cultured in vitro, taken before SARS-CoV-2 vaccination. This TCR came from a human donor who had recovered from COVID-19. The chain carries TRBV6-1 and TRBJ2-1; D remains unclear. CDR3 protein: CASSPKETRNEQFF. Here the CDR3 DNA reads TGTGCCAGCAGTCCCAAGGAAACGAGGAATGAGCAGTTCTTC.